The 32 T cell receptor beta chains below were found in one sample sequenced in a study of blood T cell repertoires in COVID-19. Produced via immunoSEQ multiplex PCR; TCRdb's table is partial and in-frame only. The sample shows 100,000 to 150,000 clones, more than 70% of them seen only once. Sequenced: peripheral blood. The receptors were sampled from a woman older than 75 with COVID-19, enrolled during active disease.

The chain joins TRBV9 to TRBJ2-5; the D is unclear. The CDR3 totals 16 residues. The V gene lost 4 bases and the J gene lost 4 bases, with 20 bases spanning the gap. Germline CDR1 and CDR2: SGDLS and YYNGEE. As DNA, the CDR3 is TGTGCCAGCAGCCCTAGGAGAGGCGTTGAACTAGAGACCCAGTACTTC. Protein: CASSPRRGVELETQYF.

This clone was observed a handful of times. The chain has TRBV7-9 and TRBJ1-1; D gene uncertain. The V end lost 3 bases, the J end lost 1 base, and 9 bases lay between the germline ends. Germline lookup yields CDR1 SEHNR and CDR2 FQNEAQ (reference sequence). The CDR3 loop spans 14 amino acids. As DNA, the CDR3 is TGTGCCAGCAGCTTCGGCAGGTCGAACACTGAAGCTTTCTTT. Protein sequence: CASSFGRSNTEAFF.

A few counts support this clone. V and J are TRBV3-1 (or the pseudogene TRBV3-2) and TRBJ1-1; D remains ambiguous. The V end was cut by 3 bases, the J end by 1 base, with 9 bases between. The CDR3 is made up of 14 amino acids. Germline V gene sequence: CDR1 LGHDT, CDR2 YNNKEL (reference sequence). Here the CDR3 reads CASSQTQENTEAFF. The CDR3 DNA reads TGTGCCAGCAGCCAGACCCAGGAGAACACTGAAGCTTTCTTT.

The genes are TRBV29-1 and TRBJ1-2, with D perhaps TRBD1 (6 bases). V was shortened by 6 bases and J by 4 bases, with 12 bases between the two germline ends. Germline lookup yields CDR1 SQVTM and CDR2 ANQGSEA. The CDR3 has 12 residues. CDR3 nucleotide sequence: TGCAGCGTCACGGACAGTTTCTATGGCTACACCTTC. It specifies CSVTDSFYGYTF.

The chain has TRBV5-1 and TRBJ1-2, with TRBD1 matching 8 bases. After removal of 4 bases from V and 5 bases from J, the junction contained 7 bases not matched to a gene. From germline, CDR1 is SGHRS and CDR2 YFSETQ. This CDR3 has 14 amino acids. CDR3 sequence (DNA): TGCGCCAGCAGCCCTACCGGGACAGGTTATGGCTACACCTTC. Protein sequence: CASSPTGTGYGYTF.

V gene TRBV28 combines with J gene TRBJ2-2; 8 bases are shared with TRBD2. The germline V gene has CDR1 MDHEN and CDR2 SYDVKM. This CDR3 is 17 amino acids long. The trim removed 3 bases at V and 7 bases at J, leaving 13 bases unmatched. The CDR3 DNA reads as TGTGCCAGCAGTTTGCCCCCATTAGCGGGACATGTCGGGGAGCTGTTTTTT. It yields the protein CASSLPPLAGHVGELFF.

The chain employs TRBV9 and TRBJ2-7; 7 bases match TRBD1. V was clipped by 10 bases and J by 6 bases; unmatched bases: 13. The length of the CDR3 is 13 residues. Germline CDR1 reads SGDLS; CDR2 reads YYNGEE. Here the CDR3 DNA reads TGTGCCGCCTCTCGAAAGGCAGGGGGCGAGCAGTACTTC. The encoded protein is CAASRKAGGEQYF.

The chain is built from TRBV5-8 and TRBJ2-3; 7 nucleotides match TRBD1. Unmatched junction bases numbered 5, after V lost 3 bases and J lost 7 bases. The CDR3 runs 13 residues. Germline values: CDR1 SGHTS, CDR2 YDEGEE. The DNA for the CDR3 is TGTGCCAGCAGCTCGACAGGGACGAATACGCAGTATTTT. Encoded protein: CASSSTGTNTQYF.

This chain joins TRBV5-1 and TRBJ2-1, with a weak D call TRBD2 (5 bases). This CDR3 region has 14 residues. The germline gives CDR1 SGHRS, CDR2 YFSETQ. The V and J ends lost 1 base and 4 bases respectively, with 9 bases between them. CDR3: CASSLSSGYNEQFF. CDR3 sequence (DNA): TGCGCCAGCAGCTTGAGCAGCGGTTACAATGAGCAGTTCTTC.

The V gene is TRBV4-1, the J gene TRBJ2-1; D is perhaps TRBD1 (6 bases). This CDR3 contains 15 residues. Germline V gene data show CDR1 as MGHRA and CDR2 as YSYEKL. Trimming pared 2 bases from V and 6 bases from J, leaving 14 bases between. For the CDR3, the DNA is TGCGCCAGCAGCCAATTTATCACAGGGCTCAATGAGCAGTTCTTC. Protein: CASSQFITGLNEQFF.

The chain recombines TRBV7-9 with TRBJ2-5; D not resolved. Germline V gene sequence: CDR1 SEHNR, CDR2 FQNEAQ (reference sequence). Trimming shortened V by 3 bases and J by 0 bases, and 8 bases separated the two germline ends. The CDR3 length is 14 residues. CDR3 protein: CASSFTSYQETQYF. The CDR3 nucleotides are TGTGCCAGCAGCTTTACAAGTTACCAAGAGACCCAGTACTTC.

The V and J genes are TRBV9 and TRBJ2-5, with D maybe TRBD1 (5 bases). The CDR3 has 13 amino acids. Deletions cut 0 bases from V and 7 bases from J, with 10 bases between. CDR1 is SGDLS, CDR2 YYNGEE, per germline. The CDR3 here is CASSVDGARTQYF. CDR3 DNA: TGTGCCAGCAGCGTAGATGGGGCGCGGACCCAGTACTTC.

The chain couples TRBV10-3 to TRBJ2-7; TRBD2 aligns across 9 bases. Looked up from germline, CDR1 is ENHRY and CDR2 is SYGVKD. The CDR3 totals 13 residues. With 6 bases clipped from V and 5 bases from J, the junction kept 5 bases outside the gene matches. CDR3 nucleotide sequence: TGTGCCATCAGGGGGCTAGCGGGAAACGAGCAGTACTTC. This sequence encodes CAIRGLAGNEQYF.

The chain uses TRBV10-3 and TRBJ2-7; 9 nucleotides match TRBD2. Looked up from germline, CDR1 is ENHRY and CDR2 is SYGVKD. Trimming cost V 0 bases and J 5 bases; bases outside gene matches: 11. The CDR3 contains 17 residues. The chain's CDR3 is CAISESRRGGGYHEQYF. As DNA, the CDR3 is TGTGCCATCAGTGAGTCCAGGCGGGGGGGTGGGTACCACGAGCAGTACTTC.

V and J are TRBV7-2 and TRBJ2-7; 14 positions match TRBD2. The germline CDR1 and CDR2 sequences are SGHTA and FQGNSA. The CDR3 loop spans 15 amino acids. V lost 3 bases, J lost 6 bases, and 4 bases stayed unmatched. The CDR3 region is CASSFGTSGSGEQYF. Written as DNA, the CDR3 is TGTGCCAGCAGCTTCGGGACTAGCGGGAGTGGCGAGCAGTACTTC.

This clone was recorded a few times. The chain is built from TRBV20-1 and TRBJ1-5, with 12 bases matching TRBD1. Germline V gene data show CDR1 as DFQATT and CDR2 as SNEGSKA (reference sequence). The V segment lost 3 bases and the J segment 9 bases; nucleotides outside the gene matches: 6. The CDR3 has 14 amino acids. CDR3 residues: CSASIGTGGMPQHF. As DNA, the CDR3 is TGCAGTGCTAGTATAGGGACAGGGGGCATGCCCCAGCATTTT.

The chain uses TRBV12-5 and TRBJ2-1; 11 nucleotides agree with TRBD2. Trimming cost V 5 bases and J 4 bases; bases outside gene matches: 4. Germline V gene data show CDR1 as LGHNT and CDR2 as FRNRAP. This CDR3 region has 15 residues. CDR3 nucleotide sequence: TGTGCTAGTGGTAGGACTAGCGGGCGATACAATGAGCAGTTCTTC. Amino acids: CASGRTSGRYNEQFF.

In DNA form, the CDR3 reads TGCGCCAGCAGCCTCGGACAGGACTATGGCTACACCTTC. It translates to CASSLGQDYGYTF. The gene calls are TRBV5-1 and TRBJ1-2, with 7 bases matching TRBD1. Germline CDR1 SGHRS, CDR2 YFSETQ. Trimming cost V 4 bases and J 3 bases; bases outside gene matches: 3. This CDR3 has 13 amino acids.

This clone has only one observation. J is TRBJ2-1 and V is TRBV27; 10 positions match TRBD2. Trimming took 4 bases from V and 9 from J; bases not matched to a gene: 9. This CDR3 contains 15 residues. Per the germline V gene, CDR1 is MNHEY and CDR2 is SMNVEV (reference sequence). The CDR3 loop is CASSSLRTSGFEQFF. DNA for the CDR3: TGTGCCAGCAGTTCCCTCCGGACTAGCGGTTTTGAGCAGTTCTTC.

The chain is built from TRBV6-2 or TRBV6-3 and TRBJ2-1; 8 bases are a match to TRBD2. Trimming at V came to 2 bases and at J to 9 bases, leaving 12 bases not matched to a gene. The length of the CDR3 is 16 residues. Germline V CDR1 and CDR2: MNHEY, SVGEGT. The CDR3 DNA reads TGTGCCAGCAGTTACGCGGAACCGGGACTAGTAGGTGAGCAGTTCTTC. Translation: CASSYAEPGLVGEQFF.

This chain uses TRBV7-3 with TRBJ1-1, with 8 bases lining up with TRBD1. Per the germline V gene, CDR1 is SGHTA and CDR2 is FQGTGA. The CDR3 totals 14 residues. With 3 bases clipped from V and 8 bases from J, the junction kept 8 bases outside the gene matches. The chain's CDR3 is CASSLGYAGGEAFF. DNA for the CDR3: TGTGCCAGCAGCTTGGGGTATGCAGGGGGCGAAGCTTTCTTT.

J is TRBJ2-3 and V is TRBV5-1; D is possibly TRBD2 (6 bases). Germline-derived CDR1 and CDR2 are SGHRS and YFSETQ. This CDR3 comprises 14 residues. V was pared by 4 bases and J by 6 bases, with 15 bases between. For the CDR3, the DNA is TGCGCCAGCAGCCCGGGGGTCCAGGTCGATACGCAGTATTTT. As protein: CASSPGVQVDTQYF.

This CDR3 reads CASSLGAGTGVETQYF. CDR3 coding DNA: TGTGCCAGCAGCTTGGGGGCGGGGACAGGGGTAGAGACCCAGTACTTC. The chain has TRBV5-6 and TRBJ2-5, with 10 bases matching TRBD1. V gave up 0 bases and J gave up 4 bases; unmatched junction bases: 6. Germline assignment: CDR1 SGHDT and CDR2 YYEEEE. This CDR3 spans 16 amino acids.

This clone was picked up one time. The chain recombines TRBV3-1 (or the pseudogene TRBV3-2) with TRBJ2-2, with D possibly being TRBD2 (6 bases). The CDR3 consists of 15 residues. V was shortened by 3 bases and J by 4 bases, with 12 bases between the two germline ends. The V gene's germline CDR1 is LGHDT and CDR2 YNNKEL (reference sequence). The DNA for the CDR3 is TGTGCCAGCAGCCATGCCGGGACTCTCACCGGGGAGCTGTTTTTT. This gives the protein CASSHAGTLTGELFF.

The count of this clone is one. CDR3 in DNA: TGTGCCAGCAGTTTAACTAGCCCCGGGGAGCTGTTTTTT. It codes for CASSLTSPGELFF. The rearrangement joins TRBV12-3 or TRBV12-4 to TRBJ2-2; possible D gene TRBD2, 6 bases. This CDR3 region has 13 residues. The ends were cut back, 2 bases at V and 6 bases at J, with 7 bases in the middle.

V is TRBV12-5 and J is TRBJ2-2; 8 positions agree with TRBD2. Germline V gene data show CDR1 as LGHNT and CDR2 as FRNRAP. This CDR3 spans 15 amino acids. The V gene end was trimmed by 3 bases and the J gene end by 4 bases; junction bases not matched to a gene: 4. CDR3 protein: CASGFSGTSTGELFF. The CDR3 coding sequence is TGTGCTAGTGGTTTTTCCGGGACTAGCACCGGGGAGCTGTTTTTT.

V and J are TRBV14 and TRBJ2-7; 8 nucleotides match TRBD1. CDR1 SGHDN and CDR2 FVKESK come from the germline V gene. The CDR3 loop spans 13 amino acids. The trim removed 4 bases at V and 3 bases at J, leaving 2 bases unmatched. The CDR3 reads CASSPGQGYEQYF. CDR3 in DNA: TGTGCCAGCAGCCCTGGACAGGGCTACGAGCAGTACTTC.

The V call is TRBV28, the J call TRBJ2-3; 16 bases fit TRBD2. The CDR3 totals 18 residues. CDR1 is MDHEN, CDR2 SYDVKM, per germline. The V gene end was trimmed by 3 bases and the J gene end by 2 bases; junction bases not matched to a gene: 5. The CDR3 sequence is CASSFLGTSGRATDTQYF. CDR3 coding DNA: TGTGCCAGCAGTTTCCTCGGGACTAGCGGGAGGGCCACAGATACGCAGTATTTT.

The genes are TRBV19 and TRBJ1-2; D is unresolved. The CDR3 length is 12 residues. Deletions cut 3 bases from V and 6 bases from J, with 8 bases between. CDR1 LNHDA and CDR2 SQIVND come from the germline V gene (reference sequence). The CDR3 DNA reads as TGTGCCAGTAGTATTGTGTCAGATGGCTACACCTTC. Translating gives CASSIVSDGYTF.

The chain combines TRBV4-3 with TRBJ2-3, with TRBD2 identical over 8 bases. CDR3 length equals 17 residues. Trimming at V came to 1 base and at J to 4 bases, leaving 10 bases not matched to a gene. The germline V gene encodes CDR1 LGHNA and CDR2 YSLEER. This CDR3 reads CASSQGVGSGTADTQYF. The CDR3 DNA reads as TGCGCCAGCAGCCAAGGGGTGGGTAGCGGGACGGCAGATACGCAGTATTTT.

This clone was picked up one time. This rearrangement joins TRBV11-2 to TRBJ2-5, with TRBD1 identical over 10 bases. Unmatched junction bases numbered 7, after V lost 5 bases and J lost 4 bases. The V gene's germline CDR1 is SGHAT and CDR2 FQNNGV. This CDR3 contains 15 residues. The CDR3 loop is CASSPGTGEVETQYF. The DNA for the CDR3 is TGTGCCAGCAGCCCCGGGACAGGGGAGGTAGAGACCCAGTACTTC.

For the CDR3, the DNA is TGTGCCATCAGTGAGACCCCGGGACAGTACTCCTACGAGCAGTACTTC. It is translated as CAISETPGQYSYEQYF. This sequence joins TRBV10-3 and TRBJ2-7; 7 positions agree with TRBD1. Germline loops: CDR1 ENHRY, CDR2 SYGVKD. The junction had 7 bases not matched to a gene; V was cut back by 2 bases and J by 0 bases. The CDR3 runs to 16 residues.